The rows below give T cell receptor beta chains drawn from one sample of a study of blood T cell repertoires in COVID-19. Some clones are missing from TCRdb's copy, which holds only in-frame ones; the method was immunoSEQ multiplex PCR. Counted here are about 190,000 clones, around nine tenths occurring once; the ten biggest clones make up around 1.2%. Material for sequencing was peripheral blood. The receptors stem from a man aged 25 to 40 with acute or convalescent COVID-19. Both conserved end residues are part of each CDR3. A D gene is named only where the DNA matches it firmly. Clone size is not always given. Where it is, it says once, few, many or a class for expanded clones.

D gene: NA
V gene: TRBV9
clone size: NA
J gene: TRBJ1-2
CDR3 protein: CASRGQGGYGYTF
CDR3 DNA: TGTGCCAGCAGGGGACAAGGAGGCTATGGCTACACCTTC

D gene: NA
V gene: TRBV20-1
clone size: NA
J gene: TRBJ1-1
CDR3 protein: CSASTWTEAFF
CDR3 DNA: TGCAGTGCTTCGACTTGGACTGAAGCTTTCTTT

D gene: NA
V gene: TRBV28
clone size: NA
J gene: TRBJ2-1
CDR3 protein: CASSLVGGRQFF
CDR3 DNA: TGTGCCAGCAGTTTAGTGGGGGGGCGGCAGTTCTTC

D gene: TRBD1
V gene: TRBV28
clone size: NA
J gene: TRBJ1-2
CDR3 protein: CASWTGGHGYTF
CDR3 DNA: TGTGCCAGCTGGACAGGGGGCCATGGCTACACCTTC

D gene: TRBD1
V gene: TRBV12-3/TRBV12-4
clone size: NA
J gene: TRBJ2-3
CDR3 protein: CASREQGADTQYF
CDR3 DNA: TGTGCCAGCAGAGAACAGGGGGCAGATACGCAGTATTTT

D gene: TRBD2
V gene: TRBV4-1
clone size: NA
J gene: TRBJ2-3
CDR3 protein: CASSQDPSGLAGGKTQYF
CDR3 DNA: TGCGCCAGCAGCCAAGATCCGTCGGGACTAGCGGGAGGGAAGACGCAGTATTTT

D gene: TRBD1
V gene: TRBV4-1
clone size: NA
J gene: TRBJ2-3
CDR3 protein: CASSAGQGSTDTQYF
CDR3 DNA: TGCGCCAGCAGCGCGGGACAGGGGTCCACAGATACGCAGTATTTT

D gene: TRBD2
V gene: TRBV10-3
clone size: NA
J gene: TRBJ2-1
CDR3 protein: CALGQGQLAGNEQFF
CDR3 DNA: TGTGCCCTCGGGCAGGGACAACTAGCGGGTAATGAGCAGTTCTTC

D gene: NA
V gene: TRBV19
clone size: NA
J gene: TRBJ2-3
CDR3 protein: CASSIAGAGGTDTQYF
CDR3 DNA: TGTGCCAGTAGTATCGCAGGGGCTGGGGGCACAGATACGCAGTATTTT

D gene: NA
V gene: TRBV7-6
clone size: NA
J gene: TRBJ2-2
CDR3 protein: CASSPTPGTGELFF
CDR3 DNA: TGTGCCAGCAGCCCGACCCCGGGGACCGGGGAGCTGTTTTTT

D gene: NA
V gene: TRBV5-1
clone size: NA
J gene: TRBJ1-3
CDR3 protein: CASSPGQLTGGNTIYF
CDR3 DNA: TGCGCCAGCAGCCCAGGACAGCTCACGGGAGGAAACACCATATATTTT

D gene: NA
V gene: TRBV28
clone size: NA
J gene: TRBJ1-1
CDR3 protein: CASSLGQGAFF
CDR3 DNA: TGTGCCAGCAGTTTGGGCCAGGGAGCTTTCTTT

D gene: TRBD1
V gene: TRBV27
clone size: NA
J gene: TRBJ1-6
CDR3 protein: CASSRQDRGQTYNSPLHF
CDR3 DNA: TGTGCCAGCAGTAGGCAGGACAGGGGGCAAACCTATAATTCACCCCTCCACTTT

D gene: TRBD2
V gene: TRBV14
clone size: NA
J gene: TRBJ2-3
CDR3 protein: CASSPLAGGDTQYF
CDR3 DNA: TGTGCCAGCAGTCCACTAGCGGGGGGAGATACGCAGTATTTT

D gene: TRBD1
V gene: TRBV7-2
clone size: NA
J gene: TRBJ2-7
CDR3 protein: CASSVQGALGEQYF
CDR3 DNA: TGTGCCAGCAGTGTTCAGGGGGCTTTGGGCGAGCAGTACTTC

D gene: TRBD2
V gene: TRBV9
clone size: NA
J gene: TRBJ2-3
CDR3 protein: CASSGYGGYTDTQYF
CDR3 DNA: TGTGCCAGCAGCGGATACGGGGGGTACACAGATACGCAGTATTTT

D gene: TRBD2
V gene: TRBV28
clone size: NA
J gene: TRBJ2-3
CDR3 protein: CASSSLAGGPNQGTQYF
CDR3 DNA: TGTGCCAGCAGTTCATTAGCGGGAGGGCCTAACCAGGGGACGCAGTATTTT

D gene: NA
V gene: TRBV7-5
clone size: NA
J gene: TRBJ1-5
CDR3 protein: CARSPPRDPTGLTGVYSNQPQHF
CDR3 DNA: TGTGCCAGAAGCCCACCGCGGGACCCAACGGGACTCACGGGGGTTTATAGCAATCAGCCCCAGCATTTT

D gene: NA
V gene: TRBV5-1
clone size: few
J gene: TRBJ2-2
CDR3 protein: CASSLLLGDTGELFF
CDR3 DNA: TGCGCCAGCAGCCTATTACTCGGGGACACCGGGGAGCTGTTTTTT

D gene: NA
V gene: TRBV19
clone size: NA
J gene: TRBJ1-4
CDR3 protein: CASSTRQGKLFF
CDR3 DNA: TGTGCCAGTAGTACCCGACAAGGAAAACTGTTTTTT

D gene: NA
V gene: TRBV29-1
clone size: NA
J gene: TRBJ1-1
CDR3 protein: CSVAQFTEAFF
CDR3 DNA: TGCAGCGTTGCCCAGTTTACTGAAGCTTTCTTT

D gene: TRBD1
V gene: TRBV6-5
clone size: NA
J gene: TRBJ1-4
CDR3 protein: CASSPSDRGKLFF
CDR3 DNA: TGTGCCAGCAGTCCAAGCGACAGGGGAAAACTGTTTTTT

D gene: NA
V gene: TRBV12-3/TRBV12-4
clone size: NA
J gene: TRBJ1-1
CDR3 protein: CASRTTVTEAFF
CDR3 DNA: TGTGCCAGCAGAACCACAGTCACTGAAGCTTTCTTT

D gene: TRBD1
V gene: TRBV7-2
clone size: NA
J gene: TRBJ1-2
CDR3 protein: CASSLGQGANYGYTF
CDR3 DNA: TGTGCCAGCAGCTTAGGGCAGGGGGCGAACTATGGCTACACCTTC

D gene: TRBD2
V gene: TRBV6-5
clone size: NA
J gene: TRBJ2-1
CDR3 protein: CASRQERGSYNEQFF
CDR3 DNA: TGTGCCAGCAGACAAGAGCGGGGCTCCTACAATGAGCAGTTCTTC

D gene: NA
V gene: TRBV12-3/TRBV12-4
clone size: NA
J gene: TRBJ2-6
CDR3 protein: CASFVGANVLTF
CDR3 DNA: TGTGCCAGCTTCGTTGGGGCCAACGTCCTGACTTTC

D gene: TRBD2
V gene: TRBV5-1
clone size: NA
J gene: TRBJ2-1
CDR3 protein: CASSVTGTSGINEQFF
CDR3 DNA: TGCGCCAGCAGCGTAACCGGGACTAGCGGGATCAATGAGCAGTTCTTC

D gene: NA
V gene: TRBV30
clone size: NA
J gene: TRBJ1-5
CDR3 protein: CAWSVQKGPAGPQHF
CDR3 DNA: TGTGCCTGGAGTGTACAAAAAGGGCCGGCGGGGCCCCAGCATTTT

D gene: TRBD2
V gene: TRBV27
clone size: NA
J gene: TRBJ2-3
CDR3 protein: CASSSLAGGGTDTQYF
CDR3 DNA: TGTGCCAGCAGTTCACTAGCGGGGGGGGGCACAGATACGCAGTATTTT

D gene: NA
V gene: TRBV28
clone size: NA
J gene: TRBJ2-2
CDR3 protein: CASLSSTGELFF
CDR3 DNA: TGTGCCAGCCTTAGCAGCACCGGGGAGCTGTTTTTT

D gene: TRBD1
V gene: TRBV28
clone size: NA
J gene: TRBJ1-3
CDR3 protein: CASSLADRVTGNTIYF
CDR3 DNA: TGTGCCAGCAGTCTGGCCGACAGGGTGACTGGAAACACCATATATTTT

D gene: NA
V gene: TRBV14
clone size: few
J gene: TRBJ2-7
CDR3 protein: CASSQDEISYEQYF
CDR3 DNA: TGTGCCAGCAGCCAAGACGAGATCTCCTACGAGCAGTACTTC

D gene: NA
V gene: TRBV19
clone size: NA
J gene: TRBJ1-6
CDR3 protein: CASNPTQSSYNSPLHF
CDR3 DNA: TGTGCCAGTAACCCGACTCAGAGCTCCTATAATTCACCCCTCCACTTT

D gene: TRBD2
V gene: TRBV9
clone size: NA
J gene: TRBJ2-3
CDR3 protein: CASSDPYPGAGGGAPDTQYF
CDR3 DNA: TGTGCCAGCAGCGACCCTTACCCGGGGGCCGGCGGGGGGGCCCCAGATACGCAGTATTTT

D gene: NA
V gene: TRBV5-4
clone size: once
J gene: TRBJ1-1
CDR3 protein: CASSLGGQGNTEAFF
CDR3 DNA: TGTGCCAGCAGCTTGGGGGGCCAGGGCAACACTGAAGCTTTCTTT

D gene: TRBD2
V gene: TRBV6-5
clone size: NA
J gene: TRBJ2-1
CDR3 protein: CASSYQRGGFNEQFF
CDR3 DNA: TGTGCCAGCAGTTATCAGCGGGGGGGCTTCAATGAGCAGTTCTTC

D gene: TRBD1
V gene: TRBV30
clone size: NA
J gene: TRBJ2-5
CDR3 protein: CAWSPGQGVETQYF
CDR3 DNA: TGTGCCTGGAGTCCAGGACAGGGGGTAGAGACCCAGTACTTC

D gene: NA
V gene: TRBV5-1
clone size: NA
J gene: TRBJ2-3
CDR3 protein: CASSLVLARSADTQYF
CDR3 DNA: TGCGCCAGCAGCTTGGTTCTAGCAAGGTCTGCAGATACGCAGTATTTT

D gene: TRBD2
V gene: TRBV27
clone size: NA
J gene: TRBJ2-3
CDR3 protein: CASSFLGLAGGGVSTDTQYF
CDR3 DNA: TGTGCCAGCAGTTTCCTCGGACTAGCGGGAGGGGGAGTTAGCACAGATACGCAGTATTTT

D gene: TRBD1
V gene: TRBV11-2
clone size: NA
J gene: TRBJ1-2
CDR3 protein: CASSFSGGTGNGYTF
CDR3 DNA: TGTGCCAGCAGCTTTAGCGGCGGGACAGGGAATGGCTACACCTTC

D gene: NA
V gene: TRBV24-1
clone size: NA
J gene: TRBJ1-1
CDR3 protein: CATSDFTGRSNTEAFF
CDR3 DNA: TGTGCCACCAGTGATTTTACAGGCCGGTCGAACACTGAAGCTTTCTTT

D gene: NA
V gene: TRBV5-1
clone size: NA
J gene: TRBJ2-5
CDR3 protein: CASSLGRASQETQYF
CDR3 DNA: TGCGCCAGCAGCTTGGGCAGGGCGAGTCAAGAGACCCAGTACTTC

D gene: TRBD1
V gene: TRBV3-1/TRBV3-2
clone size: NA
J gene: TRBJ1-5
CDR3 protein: CASSQEVGGLGNQPQHF
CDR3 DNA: TGTGCCAGCAGCCAAGAAGTAGGGGGCTTGGGCAATCAGCCCCAGCATTTT

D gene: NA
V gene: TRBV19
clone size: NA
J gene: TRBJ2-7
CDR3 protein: CASSIATGTYEQYF
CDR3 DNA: TGTGCCAGTAGTATCGCGACCGGGACCTACGAGCAGTACTTC

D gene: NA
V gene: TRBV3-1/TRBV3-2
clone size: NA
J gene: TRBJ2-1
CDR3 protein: CASSQSLLHPYNEQFF
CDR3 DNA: TGTGCCAGCAGCCAGTCATTACTTCACCCCTACAATGAGCAGTTCTTC

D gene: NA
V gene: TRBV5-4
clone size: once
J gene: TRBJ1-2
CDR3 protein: CASSFAEARNYGYTF
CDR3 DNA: TGTGCCAGCAGCTTCGCGGAGGCCCGGAACTATGGCTACACCTTC

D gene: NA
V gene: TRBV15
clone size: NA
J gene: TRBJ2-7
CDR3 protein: CATSRVSISLREQYF
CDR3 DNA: TGTGCCACCAGCAGAGTTTCTATCTCACTCAGGGAGCAGTACTTC

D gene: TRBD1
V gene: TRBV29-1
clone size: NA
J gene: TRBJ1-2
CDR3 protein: CSVVQGASGYTF
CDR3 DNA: TGCAGCGTTGTCCAGGGGGCGAGTGGCTACACCTTC

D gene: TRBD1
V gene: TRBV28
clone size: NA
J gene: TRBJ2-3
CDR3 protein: CASETGGSTQYF
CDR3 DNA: TGTGCCAGCGAGACAGGGGGCTCTACGCAGTATTTT